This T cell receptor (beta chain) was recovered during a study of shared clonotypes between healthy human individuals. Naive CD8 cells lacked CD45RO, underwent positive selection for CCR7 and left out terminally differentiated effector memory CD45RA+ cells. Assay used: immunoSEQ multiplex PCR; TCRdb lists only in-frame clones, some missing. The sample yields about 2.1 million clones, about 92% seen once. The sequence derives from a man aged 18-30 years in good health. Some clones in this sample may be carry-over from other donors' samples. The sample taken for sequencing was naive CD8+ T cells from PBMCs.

CDR3 sequence reads: CASSLATFEQYF. CDR3 bases: TGTGCCAGCAGCTTGGCCACCTTCGAGCAGTACTTC. V is TRBV5-6 and J is TRBJ2-7; D gene uncertain. The CDR3 sequence is 12 residues long. Germline V gives CDR1 SGHDT, CDR2 YYEEEE. Trimming took off 0 bases at V and 6 bases at J, with 7 bases between the two ends.